The 18 T cell receptor beta chains given below trace back to one sample, sequenced in a study of cytomegalovirus exposure and HLA in healthy donors. The table came from immunoSEQ multiplex PCR; TCRdb's copy has only in-frame clones and leaves some out. The table lists 150,000 or so clones, 75% to 90% of them singletons. Sequenced: PBMCs. These receptors all come from a woman aged 25 to 39 in good health and CMV-seropositive.

V usage is TRBV28 and J usage is TRBJ2-7, with D possibly matching TRBD1 (7 bases). The CDR3 covers 13 residues. Germline CDR1 MDHEN, CDR2 SYDVKM. V was cut by 6 bases and J by 4 bases, with 13 bases left in between. The CDR3 protein is CASRKGGQYEQYF. Here the CDR3 DNA reads TGTGCCAGCAGAAAGGGGGGACAGTACGAGCAGTACTTC.

The chain uses TRBV6-1 and TRBJ2-3; 11 bases map to TRBD2. Germline-derived CDR1 and CDR2 are MNHNS and SASEGT. The CDR3 has 14 residues. V was clipped by 3 bases and J by 11 bases; unmatched bases: 7. CDR3 sequence reads: CASSDSYSGRGQYF. CDR3 nucleotide sequence: TGTGCCAGCAGTGATTCCTATAGCGGGAGGGGGCAGTATTTT.

This rearrangement joins TRBV18 to TRBJ2-1; 14 nucleotides agree with TRBD2. V dropped 3 bases and J dropped 7; count of bases not matched to a gene: 11. The germline CDR1 and CDR2 sequences are KGHSH and LQKENI. The CDR3 has 18 amino acids. CDR3 in DNA: TGTGCCAGCTCACCGGTTAAGTTTGGGACTAGCGGGAGTAATGAGCAGTTCTTC. It encodes CASSPVKFGTSGSNEQFF.

There are a few counts of this clone. The chain joins TRBV9 to TRBJ1-5; the match to TRBD1 covers 12 bases. Looked up from germline, CDR1 is SGDLS and CDR2 is YYNGEE. The CDR3 is 15 amino acids. With 3 bases clipped from V and 6 bases from J, the junction kept 4 bases outside the gene matches. This chain's CDR3 is CASSGGQGASQPQHF. CDR3 DNA sequence: TGTGCCAGCAGCGGGGGACAGGGGGCCAGTCAGCCCCAGCATTTT.

The chain recombines TRBV6-5 with TRBJ2-7; D might be TRBD2 (6 bases). V lost 1 base and J 7 bases, leaving 14 bases between the germline ends. Germline V gene sequence: CDR1 MNHEY, CDR2 SVGAGI. CDR3 length: 14 amino acids. The CDR3 DNA sequence: TGTGCCAGCAGTTACTTGGGGGGTCTGGGAGAGCAGTACTTC. Residues: CASSYLGGLGEQYF.

The rearrangement joins TRBV4-2 to TRBJ2-7, with 9 bases that match TRBD2. V was clipped by 2 bases and J by 6 bases; unmatched bases: 8. CDR1 and CDR2 from the germline V gene are LGHNA and YNFKEQ. The CDR3 sequence is 15 residues long. The CDR3 sequence is CASSQSGGGAAEQYF. The CDR3 coding sequence is TGTGCCAGCAGCCAATCGGGCGGGGGGGCTGCCGAGCAGTACTTC.

This chain joins TRBV4-1 and TRBJ1-5; 7 bases line up with TRBD1. With V trimmed by 0 bases and J by 4 bases, 9 bases remained unmatched. Germline V gene data show CDR1 as MGHRA and CDR2 as YSYEKL. This CDR3 is built from 17 residues. CDR3 nucleotide sequence: TGCGCCAGCAGCCAAGAGCGAGGGACAGCCAAAAATCAGCCCCAGCATTTT. Residues: CASSQERGTAKNQPQHF.

The genes are TRBV2 and TRBJ2-3, with 8 positions matching TRBD2. CDR3 size: 15 residues. CDR1 is SNHLY, CDR2 FYNNEI, per germline. After removal of 5 bases from V and 4 bases from J, the junction contained 8 bases not matched to a gene. CDR3 in amino acids: CASSTSGSGADTQYF. The CDR3 DNA reads TGTGCCAGCAGTACCAGCGGGAGTGGTGCAGATACGCAGTATTTT.

The chain employs TRBV9 and TRBJ1-4; D unclear. The CDR3 runs to 14 residues. V dropped 0 bases and J dropped 6 bases, with 9 bases sitting between them. Germline V gene sequence: CDR1 SGDLS, CDR2 YYNGEE. As DNA, the CDR3 is TGTGCCAGCAGCGTAGCCCCCCTAGATGAAAAACTGTTTTTT. Its protein product is CASSVAPLDEKLFF.

CDR3 bases: TGTGCCAGCAGCCAAGATGCGGGACTCGACCAGATTAACGAGCAGTACTTC. As protein: CASSQDAGLDQINEQYF. The V call is TRBV14, the J call TRBJ2-7; D may be TRBD2 (6 bases). The CDR3 is made up of 17 amino acids. V lost 0 bases, J lost 5 bases, and 20 bases lay in between. The germline V gene has CDR1 SGHDN and CDR2 FVKESK.

CDR3 sequence: CASSNHNDGELFF. In DNA form, the CDR3 reads TGTGCCAGCAGTAACCACAATGACGGGGAGCTGTTTTTT. This sequence joins TRBV6-6 and TRBJ2-2; no definite D call. The CDR3 length is 13 residues. Per germline, CDR1 MNHNY and CDR2 SVGAGI (reference sequence). Trimming pared 5 bases from V and 7 bases from J, leaving 11 bases between.

This clone was recorded a few times. This sample includes further DNA sequences coding for the same CDR3. The chain has TRBV7-3 and TRBJ2-5; 7 positions match TRBD1. This CDR3 comprises 14 residues. Germline lookup yields CDR1 SGHTA and CDR2 FQGTGA. The V and J ends lost 5 bases and 1 base, in that order; junction bases with no gene match: 4. In nucleotides, the CDR3 is TGTGCCAGCAGCCCGACAGGGCTCCAAGAGACCCAGTACTTC. This codes for CASSPTGLQETQYF. Using reference TRBV7-3 and TRBJ2-5 for the parts outside the CDR3, the full variable domain is GAGVSQTPSNKVTEKGKYVELRCDPISGHTALYWYRQSLGQGPEFLIYFQGTGAADDSGLPNDRFFAVRPEGSVSTLKIQRTERGDSAVYLCASSPTGLQETQYFGPGTRLLVL.

The V and J genes are TRBV9 and TRBJ2-2, with 9 positions matching TRBD2. This CDR3 has 16 residues. Germline CDR1 SGDLS, CDR2 YYNGEE. Trimming took 2 bases from V and 6 from J; bases not matched to a gene: 8. CDR3: CASSVGLAGQAGELFF. CDR3 DNA sequence: TGTGCCAGCAGCGTGGGACTAGCAGGACAGGCCGGGGAGCTGTTTTTT.

The rearrangement links TRBV5-6 to TRBJ2-3, with 11 nucleotides matching TRBD2. This CDR3 is 15 amino acids long. Germline CDR1 and CDR2: SGHDT and YYEEEE. J was trimmed by 2 bases and V by 6 bases; bases with no gene match: 5. CDR3 protein: CASKPGLAVTDTQYF. The CDR3 bases are TGTGCCAGCAAACCGGGACTAGCGGTCACAGATACGCAGTATTTT.

J is TRBJ1-5 and V is TRBV27, with a weak D call TRBD1 (5 bases). The germline V gene encodes CDR1 MNHEY and CDR2 SMNVEV (reference sequence). This CDR3 is built from 13 residues. Trimming removed 3 bases from V and 6 bases from J, with 9 bases in between. The CDR3 reads CASSFGGGQPQHF. CDR3 DNA: TGTGCCAGCAGTTTCGGGGGGGGTCAGCCCCAGCATTTT.

The rearrangement uses TRBV10-2 and TRBJ1-4; 8 positions match TRBD1. Germline V gives CDR1 WSHSY, CDR2 SAAADI. This CDR3 has 13 amino acids. With 8 bases clipped from V and 8 bases from J, the junction kept 7 bases outside the gene matches. CDR3 sequence: CASRQGRIEKLFF. CDR3 DNA: TGCGCCAGCCGACAGGGGCGGATAGAAAAACTGTTTTTT.

In this sample, this clone turned up a few times. The chain links TRBV2 to TRBJ1-3; 8 bases agree with TRBD1. The CDR3 sequence is 18 residues long. V lost 8 bases, J lost 0 bases, and 15 bases stayed unmatched. The germline gives CDR1 SNHLY, CDR2 FYNNEI. The CDR3 spells CASRRPGQAIFSGNTIYF. In DNA form, the CDR3 reads TGTGCCAGCCGAAGACCGGGACAGGCCATCTTCTCTGGAAACACCATATATTTT.

The chain recombines TRBV7-6 with TRBJ2-2; D may be TRBD2 (6 bases). V lost 4 bases and J lost 4, with 16 bases in between. The CDR3 extends over 16 amino acids. The germline gives CDR1 SGHVS, CDR2 FNYEAQ. CDR3: CASSSGLPWGTGELFF. CDR3 DNA sequence: TGTGCCAGCAGCTCGGGACTCCCGTGGGGCACCGGGGAGCTGTTTTTT.